The clone carrying this TCR beta chain was seen a handful of times. Its antigen is as yet unknown. The CDR3 is 16 residues long. Trimming took 3 bases from V and 3 from J; bases not matched to a gene: 10. In germline, CDR1 is SGHRS, CDR2 YFSETQ. The data belong to a study of CD8 T cells in ankylosing spondylitis. Preparation of TCR beta libraries was done by quantitative 5'-RACE with molecular barcodes. TCRdb reanalysed the 5' RACE reads using MiXCR and keeps one entry per CDR3 protein. The table has under 850,000 distinct CDR3 sequences, under 20% seen once. General study findings and limits: With a CD8+ phenotype, disease-linked clones were relatively rare in peripheral blood. Reactive arthritis synovial fluid and blood previously showed some of these motif variants. The study looked at matched synovial fluid samples from ankylosing spondylitis patients. Disease-linked clones were reported to be significantly enriched there. One TCR beta motif, made up of roughly eight highly homologous variants, appeared characteristic of ankylosing spondylitis blood.

The sequencing sample was made of blood, either unsorted or a sorted T cell fraction (not recorded which). This chain links TRBV5-1 with TRBJ2-7, with 9 nucleotides matching TRBD1. The clonotype originates from a male donor with ankylosing spondylitis. The CDR3 sequence: CASSWQGQGLDYEQYF. The CDR3 DNA follows: TGCGCCAGCAGCTGGCAGGGACAGGGATTGGACTACGAGCAGTACTTC.